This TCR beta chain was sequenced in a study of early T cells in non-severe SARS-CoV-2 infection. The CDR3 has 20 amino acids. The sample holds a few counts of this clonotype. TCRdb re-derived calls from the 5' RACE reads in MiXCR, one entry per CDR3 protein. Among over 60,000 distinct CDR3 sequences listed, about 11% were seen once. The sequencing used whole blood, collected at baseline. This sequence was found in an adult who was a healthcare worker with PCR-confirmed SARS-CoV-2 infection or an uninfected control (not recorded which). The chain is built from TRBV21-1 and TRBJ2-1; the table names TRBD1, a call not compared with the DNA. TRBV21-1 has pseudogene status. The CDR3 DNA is TGTGCCAGCAAGCATTCCCCGGACAAGAAAAAACTTGGGTTGGTGAATGAGCAGTTCTTC. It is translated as CASKHSPDKKKLGLVNEQFF.